These 16 T cell receptor beta chains originate from one sample sequenced in a study of regulatory T cells in long-lasting Graves disease. Documented time point: newly diagnosed GD, antithyroid drugs for less than 3 months. The TCR library was prepared using RNA isolated from PBMCs. Construction of the TCR beta libraries employed iRepertoire HTBI primers in conjunction with Arm-PCR of CDR3 regions. TCRdb used MiXCR to reprocess the multiplex PCR reads, holding one entry per CDR3 protein. The data hold 350,000 to 550,000 distinct CDR3 sequences, with about 15% observed a single time. In addition, the sample was reused for a study of T cells in Graves' hyperthyroidism and ophthalmopathy.

The starting material was peripheral blood mononuclear cells (PBMCs), obtained at new diagnosis, from a patient treated with antithyroid drugs. These TCRs come from a woman aged 25-40 years with Graves disease.

The rearrangement uses TRBV6-5 and TRBJ1-1; the D is unclear. The J call may be in error: the DNA end matches TRBJ2-3 better. The CDR3 totals 13 residues. Germline V CDR1 and CDR2: MNHEY, SVGAGI. CDR3 in amino acids: CASSYSTLDTQYF. The CDR3 bases are TGTGCCAGCAGTTACTCGACTCTAGATACGCAGTATTTT.

This clonotype was detected only a few times. V usage is TRBV9 and J usage is TRBJ2-7, with no clear D. Trimming stripped 0 bases from V and 6 bases from J, with 10 bases between. CDR3 length equals 13 residues. Germline lookup yields CDR1 SGDLS and CDR2 YYNGEE. As DNA, the CDR3 is TGTGCCAGCAGCGTAGAGGATGGGCTCGAGCAGTACTTC. It codes for CASSVEDGLEQYF.

This clonotype has a count of ten or more. V is TRBV6-2 or TRBV6-3 and J is TRBJ2-1; a weak D match, TRBD2 (6 bases). The germline V gene has CDR1 MNHEY and CDR2 SVGEGT. The CDR3 consists of 13 residues. V was shortened by 8 bases and J by 7 bases, with 15 bases between the two germline ends. The CDR3 DNA reads TGTGCCAGCGCCCTACGGCGGGATAATGAGCAGTTCTTC. It encodes CASALRRDNEQFF.

This clonotype appeared many times. J is TRBJ2-3 and V is TRBV12-3 or TRBV12-4; D perhaps matches TRBD2 (5 bases). CDR3 length equals 14 residues. Trimming left V 7 bases short and J 3 bases short, with 14 bases between. In DNA, the CDR3 is TGTGCCAGCACGGAGGCAGCTGCAACAGATACGCAGTATTTT. This codes for CASTEAAATDTQYF.

This clonotype was seen many times. The rearrangement links TRBV29-1 to TRBJ2-7; 7 bases align to TRBD2. CDR1 and CDR2 (germline): SQVTM, ANQGSEA. The V and J ends lost 0 bases and 0 bases, in that order; junction bases with no gene match: 17. This CDR3 has 19 amino acids. CDR3 coding DNA: TGCAGCGTTGAAGATCAAGGAGGTTCTAGCGGATGGGTCTCCTACGAGCAGTACTTC. Protein product: CSVEDQGGSSGWVSYEQYF.

This clonotype was detected ten times or more. The V gene is TRBV28, the J gene TRBJ2-7; weak D call: TRBD2 (6 bases). This CDR3 comprises 15 residues. The germline V and J ends were trimmed by 6 bases and 3 bases, with 18 bases remaining between them. Germline-derived CDR1 and CDR2 are MDHEN and SYDVKM. This CDR3 is CASSPGGRSFYEQYF. The CDR3 DNA reads as TGTGCCAGCAGCCCTGGAGGGAGGTCTTTCTACGAGCAGTACTTC.

This clonotype was picked up many times. The chain recombines TRBV30 with TRBJ2-7; D unresolved. Germline V gene data show CDR1 as GTSNPN and CDR2 as SVGIG (reference sequence). The CDR3 extends over 13 amino acids. V lost 4 bases to trimming and J lost 0 bases, with 10 bases between them. CDR3 region: CAWIGGPSYEQYF. The CDR3 bases are TGTGCCTGGATAGGCGGACCCTCCTACGAGCAGTACTTC.

About this clonotype itself: A much larger clone lies one base from this, so it may be a read error. The chain couples TRBV12-3 or TRBV12-4 to TRBJ2-1, with 13 bases matching TRBD2. The tail of the sequence fits TRBJ2-3 better, so the J call may be wrong. This CDR3 contains 16 residues. The DNA for the CDR3 is TGTGCCAGCAGTGCCTGGACTAGCGGGAGTTGGGATACGCAGTATTTT. It specifies CASSAWTSGSWDTQYF.

This clonotype was detected ten times or more. The J gene is TRBJ1-1, the V gene TRBV7-9; D perhaps matches TRBD1 (5 bases). Germline V gives CDR1 SEHNR, CDR2 FQNEAQ (reference sequence). CDR3 length: 15 amino acids. The germline V and J ends were trimmed by 4 bases and 1 base, with 13 bases remaining between them. The CDR3 reads CASSSPGRGNTEAFF. The CDR3 region has the DNA TGTGCCAGCAGCTCTCCGGGACGGGGGAACACTGAAGCTTTCTTT.

There are many counts of this clonotype. The chain has TRBV6-5 and TRBJ2-5, with D unclear. CDR1 is MNHEY, CDR2 SVGAGI, per germline. The V gene lost 3 bases and the J gene lost 1 base, with 9 bases spanning the gap. The CDR3 is made up of 14 amino acids. CDR3 sequence: CASSYQDSQETQYF. The CDR3 DNA follows: TGTGCCAGCAGTTATCAAGATAGCCAAGAGACCCAGTACTTC.

This clonotype appeared many times. The chain recombines TRBV2 with TRBJ2-3; 10 nucleotides align to TRBD2. The CDR3 consists of 14 residues. Germline loops: CDR1 SNHLY, CDR2 FYNNEI. V shed 9 bases and J 0 bases; nucleotides not matched to a gene: 3. CDR3: CARTAGGSTDTQYF. CDR3 DNA: TGTGCCAGAACAGCGGGAGGGAGCACAGATACGCAGTATTTT.

In its sample, this clonotype was seen a few times. The V call is TRBV12-3 or TRBV12-4, the J call TRBJ1-1, with D unclear. V was trimmed by 2 bases and J by 0 bases, leaving 10 bases between them. The CDR3 loop spans 15 amino acids. The CDR3 DNA sequence: TGTGCCAGCAGTTTAAATGGTCGGTTGAACACTGAAGCTTTCTTT. Its protein is CASSLNGRLNTEAFF.

The table lists this clonotype with many counts. The chain carries TRBV27 and TRBJ1-1; unclear D gene. V was clipped by 2 bases and J by 4 bases, with 8 bases between them. The CDR3 extends over 13 amino acids. Germline V gene sequence: CDR1 MNHEY, CDR2 SMNVEV (reference sequence). The DNA for the CDR3 is TGTGCCAGCAGTTTAGTAGGGAGCACTGAAGCTTTCTTT. Protein sequence: CASSLVGSTEAFF.

This clonotype came up a few times. The gene calls are TRBV25-1 and TRBJ2-2; 7 bases match TRBD1. V was pared by 4 bases and J by 3 bases, with 2 bases of the junction left unmatched. The length of the CDR3 is 14 residues. Per germline, CDR1 MGHDK and CDR2 SYGVNS. The CDR3 region has the DNA TGTGCCAGCAGTGCCACAGGGGACACCGGGGAGCTGTTTTTT. Translated: CASSATGDTGELFF. Variable domain in full (rest from reference TRBV25-1 and TRBJ2-2): EADIYQTPRYLVIGTGKKITLECSQTMGHDKMYWYQQDPGMELHLIHYSYGVNSTEKGDLSSESTVSRIRTEHFPLTLESARPSHTSQYLCASSATGDTGELFFGEGSRLTVL.

This clonotype was counted ten times or more. This rearrangement joins TRBV7-8 to TRBJ2-1, with D possibly matching TRBD1 (6 bases). The CDR3 sequence is 14 residues long. Germline V gives CDR1 SGHVS, CDR2 FQNEAQ. Trimming stripped 11 bases from V and 8 bases from J, with 22 bases between. The CDR3 sequence is CAVPKTGQSHEQFF. The CDR3 DNA reads as TGTGCCGTACCAAAAACAGGACAGTCGCATGAGCAGTTCTTC.

In the case of this clonotype: A single base separates this from a much larger clone, so it may be a read error. V usage is TRBV12-3 or TRBV12-4 and J usage is TRBJ2-2; perhaps TRBD2 as D (6 bases). The length of the CDR3 is 15 residues. The CDR3 here is CASSSGKDRGGKLFF. The CDR3 region has the DNA TGTGCCAGCAGCTCCGGGAAGGATCGAGGCGGGAAGCTGTTTTTT.